Listed here is a single TCR beta chain. Antigen specificity is unknown. The length of the CDR3 is 15 residues. The germline gives CDR1 DFQATT, CDR2 SNEGSKA (reference sequence). Trimming took 1 base from V and 3 from J; bases not matched to a gene: 4. The sample originates from a study of blood T cells in healthy people across ages. Study-wide results and limits: Researchers deemed the diversity estimates from one million T cells underestimates. A greater number of naive CD4+ cells and higher diversity distinguished long-lived donors from aged donors.

Alongside a J-beta primer mix, a sample-barcoded 5' primer served in a second PCR lasting roughly 6 to 11 cycles. One entry per CDR3 protein, called by TCRdb with MiXCR from the 5' RACE reads. The table shows around 1,600,000 distinct CDR3 sequences, with around 40% occurring only once. The receptor comes from a woman in her late teens or twenties in good health. Sequences were obtained from blood. The chain carries TRBV20-1 and TRBJ2-3, with 10 bases fitting TRBD1. Here the CDR3 reads CSARVTGGGTDTQYF. The DNA for the CDR3 is TGCAGTGCTAGAGTGACAGGGGGCGGTACAGATACGCAGTATTTT.